The 15 T cell receptor beta chains given below trace back to one sample, sequenced in a study of T cell responses to AZD1222 COVID-19 vaccine. The assay was immunoSEQ multiplex PCR, and TCRdb's table has in-frame clones only and misses some. This sample has over 110,000 clones; 85% to 95% occur once, and the top ten carry around 4.7%. The sequencing here drew on peripheral blood, taken on day 0 of AZD1222 vaccination. The receptors originated from an adult in good health.

The chain recombines TRBV5-1 with TRBJ1-4; TRBD1 might be the D (5 bases). Germline V gene data show CDR1 as SGHRS and CDR2 as YFSETQ. V lost 4 bases to trimming and J lost 5 bases, with 15 bases between them. The CDR3 covers 15 residues. The CDR3 reads CASSLFGDPNEKLFF. Here the CDR3 DNA reads TGCGCCAGCAGCCTGTTCGGGGACCCAAATGAAAAACTGTTTTTT.

The chain combines TRBV27 with TRBJ2-1; 8 nucleotides match TRBD2. Germline V gene lookup returns CDR1 MNHEY and CDR2 SMNVEV (reference sequence). The CDR3 has 14 amino acids. After removal of 4 bases from V and 4 bases from J, the junction contained 3 bases not matched to a gene. CDR3 sequence reads: CASSWQREYNEQFF. The CDR3 bases are TGTGCCAGCAGTTGGCAGCGGGAGTACAATGAGCAGTTCTTC.

This rearrangement joins TRBV4-1 to TRBJ1-1; D remains ambiguous. Trimming cost V 1 base and J 3 bases, with 6 bases left between them. The germline V gene has CDR1 MGHRA and CDR2 YSYEKL. This CDR3 is built from 13 residues. The CDR3 coding sequence is TGCGCCAGCAGCCAAGGAGAGTACACTGAAGCTTTCTTT. Translated: CASSQGEYTEAFF.

This chain uses TRBV6-5 with TRBJ2-5; D is tentatively TRBD1 or TRBD2 (5 bases each). V was shortened by 0 bases and J by 0 bases, with 8 bases between the two germline ends. The V gene's germline CDR1 is MNHEY and CDR2 SVGAGI. The CDR3 consists of 15 residues. CDR3 coding DNA: TGTGCCAGCAGTTACTCGGGACGGCACCAAGAGACCCAGTACTTC. This codes for CASSYSGRHQETQYF.

The chain joins TRBV27 to TRBJ2-1; D possibly corresponds to TRBD2 (5 bases). CDR1 is MNHEY and CDR2 is SMNVEV in the germline V gene (reference sequence). This CDR3 has 16 amino acids. V was clipped by 4 bases and J by 7 bases, with 20 bases between them. CDR3 coding DNA: TGTGCCAGCAGTTCCCGGCGGACTGGCTCCGGGAATGAGCAGTTCTTC. As protein: CASSSRRTGSGNEQFF.

The chain is built from TRBV5-1 and TRBJ1-6; no definite D call. CDR3 size: 14 residues. Germline lookup yields CDR1 SGHRS and CDR2 YFSETQ. Trimming cost V 5 bases and J 2 bases, with 8 bases left between them. CDR3 in DNA: TGCGCCAGCAGGAGTGAGACCTATAATTCACCCCTCCACTTT. Translation gives CASRSETYNSPLHF.

The CDR3 coding sequence is TGCGCCAGCAGCCACGGACAAGAACTCACAGATACGCAGTATTTT. Its translation: CASSHGQELTDTQYF. The V call is TRBV5-1, the J call TRBJ2-3; D might be TRBD1 (5 bases). CDR1 is SGHRS, CDR2 YFSETQ, per germline. Trimming removed 4 bases at V and 2 bases at J, with 14 bases between. The CDR3 spans 15 residues.

The chain carries TRBV7-6 and TRBJ2-2; 15 bases match TRBD2. The V gene's germline CDR1 is SGHVS and CDR2 FNYEAQ. J lost 2 bases, V lost 3 bases, and 4 bases had no gene match. The length of the CDR3 is 18 residues. In DNA form, the CDR3 reads TGTGCCAGCAGCTTCGGACTAGCGGGAGGGCTAAACACCGGGGAGCTGTTTTTT. Amino acids: CASSFGLAGGLNTGELFF.

CDR3 in DNA: TGTGCCAGCAGCCTTCGGGGGGACAGGGGTTCTCTTCAAGGCTACACCTTC. Protein: CASSLRGDRGSLQGYTF. The chain uses TRBV9 and TRBJ1-2; 10 bases agree with TRBD1. In germline, CDR1 is SGDLS, CDR2 YYNGEE. After removal of 4 bases from V and 8 bases from J, the junction contained 17 bases not matched to a gene. The CDR3 runs to 17 residues.

The chain recombines TRBV7-8 with TRBJ2-7; the D is unclear. V shed 1 base and J shed 5 bases, with 21 bases lying between them. From germline, CDR1 is SGHVS and CDR2 FQNEAQ. The CDR3 loop spans 17 amino acids. CDR3 sequence reads: CASSLEGARLKRDEQYF. CDR3 DNA: TGTGCCAGCAGCTTAGAAGGAGCCAGATTAAAGCGAGACGAGCAGTACTTC.

The rearrangement joins TRBV11-2 to TRBJ2-7; D is uncertain. The CDR3 runs to 11 residues. Germline V lookup: CDR1 SGHAT, CDR2 FQNNGV. Deletions cut 4 bases from V and 4 bases from J, with 5 bases between. The CDR3 nucleotides are TGTGCCAGCAGCTCCCTTTACGAGCAGTACTTC. Translation: CASSSLYEQYF.

V and J are TRBV29-1 and TRBJ1-4; D not resolved. CDR1 is SQVTM, CDR2 ANQGSEA, per germline. V lost 4 bases and J lost 0, with 9 bases in between. The CDR3 loop spans 14 amino acids. Here the CDR3 reads CSVAPGPTNEKLFF. The CDR3 DNA reads TGCAGCGTTGCCCCCGGACCAACTAATGAAAAACTGTTTTTT.

This sequence joins TRBV5-4 and TRBJ2-1; D possibly corresponds to TRBD2 (5 bases). This CDR3 has 14 residues. Per germline, CDR1 SGHNT and CDR2 YYREEE (reference sequence). Trimming cost V 1 base and J 10 bases, with 15 bases left between them. This CDR3 is CASSLWGDQHEQFF. The CDR3 DNA is TGTGCCAGCAGCTTGTGGGGAGATCAGCACGAGCAGTTCTTC.

The J gene is TRBJ1-1, the V gene TRBV10-2; 10 nucleotides line up with TRBD1. The CDR3 is made up of 15 amino acids. From germline, CDR1 is WSHSY and CDR2 SAAADI. V was clipped by 7 bases and J by 3 bases; unmatched bases: 8. The CDR3 sequence: CASTRQGARDTEAFF. CDR3 in DNA: TGCGCCAGCACAAGACAGGGGGCGCGGGACACTGAAGCTTTCTTT.

The genes are TRBV9 and TRBJ2-3; D remains unclear. Germline CDR1 is SGDLS and CDR2 is YYNGEE. This CDR3 has 14 amino acids. Trimming shortened V by 3 bases and J by 0 bases, and 8 bases separated the two germline ends. The CDR3 sequence is CASSEQTSTDTQYF. The CDR3 nucleotides read TGTGCCAGCAGCGAACAGACCAGCACAGATACGCAGTATTTT.